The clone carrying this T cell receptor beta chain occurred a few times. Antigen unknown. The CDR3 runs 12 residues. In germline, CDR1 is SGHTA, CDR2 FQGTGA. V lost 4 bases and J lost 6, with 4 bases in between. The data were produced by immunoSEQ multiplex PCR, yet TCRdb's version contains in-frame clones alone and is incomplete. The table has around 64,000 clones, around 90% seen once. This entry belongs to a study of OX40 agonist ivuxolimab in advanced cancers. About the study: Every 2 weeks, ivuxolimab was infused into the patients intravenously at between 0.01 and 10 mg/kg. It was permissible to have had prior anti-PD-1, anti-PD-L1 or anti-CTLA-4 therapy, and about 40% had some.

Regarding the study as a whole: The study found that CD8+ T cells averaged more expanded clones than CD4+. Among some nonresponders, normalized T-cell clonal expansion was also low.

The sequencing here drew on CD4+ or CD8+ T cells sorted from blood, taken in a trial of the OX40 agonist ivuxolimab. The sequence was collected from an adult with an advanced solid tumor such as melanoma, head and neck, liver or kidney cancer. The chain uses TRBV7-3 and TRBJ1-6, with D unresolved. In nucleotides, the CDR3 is TGTGCCAGCAGCTCGGGTAATTCACCCCTCCACTTT. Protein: CASSSGNSPLHF.